This is a list of T cell receptor beta chains from one sample in a study of T cell responses to AZD1222 COVID-19 vaccine. Method: immunoSEQ multiplex PCR; TCRdb's copy keeps in-frame clones and lacks some. The table records roughly 180,000 clones, roughly nine tenths of them present only once. The sequencing here drew on peripheral blood, taken 28 days after the second AZD1222 dose. These receptors were obtained from an adult who received the AZD1222 COVID-19 vaccine. Each CDR3 is given with its conserved first and last residue. D genes are given only for firm matches. Rows may omit the clone size; those that give it use once, few, many or a size class.

d_call,clone_size,v_call,j_call,cdr3_aa,cdr3_nt
NA,NA,TRBV2,TRBJ2-7,CASTDPLNEQYF,TGTGCCAGCACAGACCCACTCAACGAGCAGTACTTC
NA,NA,TRBV4-3,TRBJ1-3,CASSQETVRAGNTIYF,TGCGCCAGCAGCCAAGAGACGGTGAGGGCTGGAAACACCATATATTTT
TRBD2,NA,TRBV6-5,TRBJ2-7,CASSSRVGGPYEQYF,TGTGCCAGCAGTTCCCGGGTGGGAGGGCCTTACGAGCAGTACTTC
NA,few,TRBV4-2,TRBJ2-1,CASSQDRNEQFF,TGTGCCAGCAGCCAAGATAGGAATGAGCAGTTCTTC
NA,NA,TRBV19,TRBJ2-3,CASSMAPDTQYF,TGTGCCAGTAGTATGGCCCCTGATACGCAGTATTTT
TRBD2,NA,TRBV19,TRBJ2-1,CASSPSGGEQFF,TGTGCCAGTAGTCCTAGCGGGGGTGAGCAGTTCTTC
TRBD1,once,TRBV6-5,TRBJ2-2,CASSWTGAGELFF,TGTGCCAGCAGCTGGACAGGGGCCGGGGAGCTGTTTTTT
TRBD2,NA,TRBV5-1,TRBJ2-5,CASSLAPSGRGETQYF,TGCGCCAGCAGCTTGGCGCCTAGCGGGAGAGGGGAGACCCAGTACTTC
TRBD1,NA,TRBV9,TRBJ1-1,CASSVEGQAGTEAFF,TGTGCCAGCAGCGTAGAGGGACAGGCGGGCACTGAAGCTTTCTTT
NA,NA,TRBV5-6,TRBJ1-5,CASSYPSLRWAGNQPQHF,TGTGCCAGCAGCTACCCTAGCCTCCGGTGGGCGGGCAATCAGCCCCAGCATTTT
TRBD1,NA,TRBV7-2,TRBJ2-7,CASSFGTGAEQYF,TGTGCCAGCAGTTTCGGGACAGGGGCCGAGCAGTACTTC
NA,NA,TRBV10-1,TRBJ1-1,CAIDQGPGVTEAFF,TGCGCCATCGATCAGGGGCCCGGAGTCACTGAAGCTTTCTTT
NA,NA,TRBV2,TRBJ2-1,CASKRSWANNEQFF,TGTGCCAGCAAGCGCTCCTGGGCGAACAATGAGCAGTTCTTC
NA,few,TRBV4-1,TRBJ1-5,CASSQPGTLRAQHF,TGCGCCAGCAGCCAACCAGGGACCCTTCGGGCCCAGCATTTT
NA,few,TRBV10-3,TRBJ1-3,CAISGTWWAGDGNTIYF,TGTGCCATCAGTGGGACCTGGTGGGCAGGGGATGGAAACACCATATATTTT
NA,NA,TRBV18,TRBJ2-2,CASSPRAGVAGELFF,TGTGCCAGCTCACCACGGGCAGGAGTTGCCGGGGAGCTGTTTTTT
TRBD1,NA,TRBV9,TRBJ1-1,CASSPADRPPNTEAFF,TGTGCCAGCAGCCCCGCGGACAGGCCCCCGAACACTGAAGCTTTCTTT
NA,NA,TRBV29-1,TRBJ2-1,CSVGGWGVNEQFF,TGCAGCGTTGGGGGATGGGGGGTCAATGAGCAGTTCTTC
TRBD1,NA,TRBV18,TRBJ1-2,CASSQDRGYGYGYTF,TGTGCCAGCTCACAGGACAGGGGCTATGGCTATGGCTACACCTTC
TRBD2,NA,TRBV6-5,TRBJ2-2,CASSYSVTSSTGELFF,TGTGCCAGCAGTTACTCTGTGACTAGCTCAACCGGGGAGCTGTTTTTT
NA,NA,TRBV6-5,TRBJ2-7,CASSSRSYEQYF,TGTGCCAGCAGTTCACGTTCCTACGAGCAGTACTTC
TRBD2,once,TRBV5-4,TRBJ2-3,CASSPAGGIEADTQYF,TGTGCCAGCAGCCCCGCGGGGGGGATTGAGGCAGATACGCAGTATTTT
TRBD1,once,TRBV7-2,TRBJ2-7,CASSFDRVEVYEQYF,TGTGCCAGCAGCTTCGACAGGGTGGAGGTCTACGAGCAGTACTTC
NA,once,TRBV28,TRBJ1-2,CASSSSGLVGEDGYTF,TGTGCCAGCAGTTCCTCCGGCCTGGTGGGCGAAGATGGCTACACCTTC
TRBD1,once,TRBV5-1,TRBJ1-1,CASSSGTGGEAFF,TGCGCCAGCAGCTCTGGGACAGGGGGTGAAGCTTTCTTT
NA,NA,TRBV11-2,TRBJ2-7,CASSNRPTLSYEQYF,TGTGCCAGCAGTAACCGACCGACTCTCTCCTACGAGCAGTACTTC
NA,NA,TRBV28,TRBJ1-2,CASSLGAGNYGYTF,TGTGCCAGCAGTTTAGGCGCGGGCAACTATGGCTACACCTTC
NA,NA,TRBV11-2,TRBJ1-5,CASSLGQFNQPQHF,TGTGCCAGCAGCTTAGGGCAGTTCAATCAGCCCCAGCATTTT
NA,NA,TRBV4-3,TRBJ2-7,CASSEQVAPPYEQYF,TGCGCCAGCAGCGAACAGGTGGCACCCCCCTACGAGCAGTACTTC
NA,NA,TRBV20-1,TRBJ2-1,CSARGVEQFF,TGCAGTGCTCGGGGTGTTGAGCAGTTCTTC
NA,NA,TRBV27,TRBJ1-1,CASSLSQRNTEAFF,TGTGCCAGCAGTTTGTCACAGAGAAACACTGAAGCTTTCTTT
NA,NA,TRBV7-2,TRBJ1-1,CASSPGMNTEAFF,TGTGCCAGCAGCCCTGGAATGAACACTGAAGCTTTCTTT
TRBD1,NA,TRBV6-1,TRBJ1-5,CASSEEATGVNQPQHF,TGTGCCAGCAGTGAAGAGGCTACAGGGGTCAATCAGCCCCAGCATTTT
NA,NA,TRBV7-9,TRBJ2-2,CASRTRAPPGTGELFF,TGTGCCAGCAGAACTAGAGCTCCCCCCGGCACCGGGGAGCTGTTTTTT
NA,NA,TRBV20-1,TRBJ2-1,CSAPTGAPQFF,TGCAGTGCTCCTACGGGAGCCCCGCAGTTCTTC
TRBD2,NA,TRBV2,TRBJ2-1,CASKASGADDEQFF,TGTGCCAGCAAAGCTAGCGGGGCGGACGATGAGCAGTTCTTC
TRBD2,NA,TRBV3-1/TRBV3-2,TRBJ2-1,CASSQEFGGALGNEQFF,TGTGCCAGCAGCCAAGAATTCGGGGGGGCCCTCGGGAATGAGCAGTTCTTC
TRBD2,once,TRBV11-3,TRBJ2-1,CASSSGGDRAQFF,TGTGCCAGCAGCTCCGGGGGGGACCGGGCGCAGTTCTTC
NA,NA,TRBV7-9,TRBJ1-1,CASSPPNRHPNTEAFF,TGTGCCAGCAGCCCTCCGAACAGGCACCCGAACACTGAAGCTTTCTTT
TRBD1,NA,TRBV2,TRBJ1-6,CASKPEGTVNSPLHF,TGTGCCAGCAAACCCGAGGGGACAGTTAATTCACCCCTCCACTTT
NA,NA,TRBV5-3,TRBJ1-6,CARSYGEGCSPLHF,TGTGCCAGAAGCTACGGGGAGGGTTGTTCACCCCTCCACTTT
NA,NA,TRBV21-1,TRBJ1-3,CASSKGFPTDSGNTIYF,TGTGCCAGCAGCAAAGGATTTCCGACGGACTCTGGAAACACCATATATTTT
TRBD1,NA,TRBV3-1/TRBV3-2,TRBJ2-2,CASSQLTGGDTGELFF,TGTGCCAGCAGCCAACTGACAGGGGGGGACACCGGGGAGCTGTTTTTT
NA,NA,TRBV29-1,TRBJ2-7,CSVDGSPTGGSYEQYF,TGCAGCGTTGATGGAAGCCCGACAGGAGGGTCCTACGAGCAGTACTTC
TRBD2,once,TRBV4-2,TRBJ2-3,CASSETSGRFTDTQYF,TGTGCCAGCAGCGAGACTAGCGGGCGGTTCACAGATACGCAGTATTTT
NA,once,TRBV11-1,TRBJ2-3,CASSLKRSPSTDTQYF,TGTGCCAGCAGCTTAAAAAGGTCACCGAGCACAGATACGCAGTATTTT
NA,NA,TRBV29-1,TRBJ1-2,CSVVAADGYTF,TGCAGCGTTGTAGCGGCGGATGGCTACACCTTC
TRBD2,NA,TRBV9,TRBJ2-1,CASGASGSYNEQFF,TGTGCCAGCGGGGCTAGCGGATCCTACAATGAGCAGTTCTTC
TRBD2,NA,TRBV11-2,TRBJ2-3,CASSFRSGGAQGTDTQYF,TGTGCCAGCAGCTTTAGAAGCGGGGGGGCGCAGGGCACAGATACGCAGTATTTT
NA,NA,TRBV10-1,TRBJ1-4,CASSVGTRATNEKLFF,TGCGCCAGCAGTGTCGGGACACGAGCAACTAATGAAAAACTGTTTTTT
NA,NA,TRBV6-2/TRBV6-3,TRBJ2-7,CASSYSSGPSFVEQYF,TGTGCCAGCAGTTACTCGAGCGGACCCTCTTTTGTCGAGCAGTACTTC
NA,once,TRBV7-6,TRBJ2-7,CASSLVGLNSYEQYF,TGTGCCAGCAGCTTAGTAGGTCTTAATTCCTACGAGCAGTACTTC
TRBD2,NA,TRBV4-1,TRBJ2-7,CASSQAKLAGTYEQYF,TGCGCCAGCAGCCAAGCAAAACTAGCGGGTACCTACGAGCAGTACTTC
NA,once,TRBV4-3,TRBJ1-2,CASSQERGRVGGYTF,TGCGCCAGCAGCCAAGAGAGGGGCAGGGTGGGGGGCTACACCTTC
TRBD2,NA,TRBV28,TRBJ2-1,CASNPGGGNEQFF,TGTGCCAGCAACCCGGGAGGGGGCAATGAGCAGTTCTTC
TRBD2,NA,TRBV3-1/TRBV3-2,TRBJ2-1,CASSQDRTGGSPNEQFF,TGTGCCAGCAGCCAAGATAGGACGGGAGGCTCCCCCAATGAGCAGTTCTTC
TRBD2,once,TRBV24-1,TRBJ2-1,CATNVAGGSYNEQFF,TGTGCCACCAACGTAGCGGGAGGGTCCTACAATGAGCAGTTCTTC
TRBD1,NA,TRBV7-2,TRBJ1-2,CASSTDRGGYGYTF,TGTGCCAGCAGCACGGACAGGGGCGGATATGGCTACACCTTC
TRBD2,NA,TRBV5-4,TRBJ2-3,CASSLETSSDTQYF,TGTGCCAGCAGCTTGGAGACTAGCTCAGATACGCAGTATTTT
TRBD2,NA,TRBV7-3,TRBJ2-5,CASSASLAGQTQYF,TGTGCCAGCAGCGCAAGTCTAGCGGGTCAGACCCAGTACTTC